This TCR beta chain was identified during a study of T-cell memory formation after mild COVID-19. Barcoded TCR alpha and TCR beta cDNA libraries with UMIs came from 5'RACE using constant-segment primers. TCRdb analysed the 5' RACE reads with MiXCR anew, one entry per CDR3 protein. The table shows 25,000 to 35,000 distinct CDR3 sequences, with approximately 12% occurring only once. The CDR3 runs 14 residues. The germline CDR1 and CDR2 sequences are SQVTM and ANQGSEA. V was cut by 4 bases and J by 0 bases, with 10 bases left in between. Many counts were recorded for this clonotype. The chain links TRBV29-1 to TRBJ1-3; tentative D call: TRBD1 (6 bases). The source of this sequence is an adult woman who had mild COVID-19 (a few samples of this study predate the infection). Cell type and time point are not known. Sequenced material: PBMCs or a T cell subset sorted from them (not recorded which). The CDR3 DNA reads as TGCAGCGTTGGCGACAGGACCTCTGGAAACACCATATATTTT. It is translated as CSVGDRTSGNTIYF.